The 28 T cell receptor beta chains presented below share a single source sample, sequenced in a study of control samples from healthy donors and cancer patients. Libraries were prepared by immunoSEQ multiplex PCR; TCRdb keeps only in-frame clonotypes and omits some of them. The sample lists 100,000 to 150,000 clones; over 85% were seen once. Sequences were obtained from PBMCs. These receptors all come from a man aged 50-60 years with head and neck cancer.

The V gene is TRBV9, the J gene TRBJ1-3; D unresolved. V was cut by 4 bases and J by 2 bases, with 4 bases left in between. The CDR3 spans 12 residues. The germline V gene has CDR1 SGDLS and CDR2 YYNGEE. Written as DNA, the CDR3 is TGTGCCAGCAGCAATCCTGGAAACACCATATATTTT. Amino acids: CASSNPGNTIYF.

The CDR3: CASSQPGINEKLFF. DNA for the CDR3: TGCGCCAGCAGCCAGCCGGGGATTAATGAAAAACTGTTTTTT. This chain uses TRBV5-1 with TRBJ1-4; D ambiguous. The CDR3 sequence is 14 residues long. Deletions cut 4 bases from V and 4 bases from J, with 11 bases between. CDR1 is SGHRS, CDR2 YFSETQ, per germline.

The J gene is TRBJ1-4, the V gene TRBV3-1 (or the pseudogene TRBV3-2); D gene uncertain. V lost 4 bases, J lost 11 bases, and 14 bases lay in between. The germline V gene encodes CDR1 LGHDT and CDR2 YNNKEL (reference sequence). The CDR3 runs to 13 residues. The CDR3 loop is CASSPLPLGKLFF. CDR3 sequence (DNA): TGTGCCAGCAGCCCCCTCCCCCTTGGGAAACTGTTTTTT.

The rearrangement links TRBV27 to TRBJ2-1; D assignment may be TRBD1 or TRBD2 (5 bases each). With 4 bases removed from V and 0 bases from J, the gap between germline ends came to 10 bases. The CDR3 runs 15 residues. Per germline, CDR1 MNHEY and CDR2 SMNVEV (reference sequence). CDR3 region: CASSWDASSYNEQFF. In DNA, the CDR3 is TGTGCCAGCAGTTGGGACGCCAGCTCCTACAATGAGCAGTTCTTC.

The J gene is TRBJ2-3, the V gene TRBV28, with D perhaps TRBD2 (5 bases). Germline V gene sequence: CDR1 MDHEN, CDR2 SYDVKM. CDR3 length equals 14 residues. The V and J ends lost 4 bases and 4 bases respectively, with 12 bases between them. The chain's CDR3 is CASSSDGNADTQYF. DNA of the CDR3: TGTGCCAGCAGTTCCGACGGGAATGCAGATACGCAGTATTTT.

In this sample, this clone turned up once. The chain is built from TRBV11-2 and TRBJ2-7; 8 bases are a match to TRBD1. J lost 5 bases, V lost 5 bases, and 8 bases had no gene match. Germline CDR1 reads SGHAT; CDR2 reads FQNNGV. There are 14 residues in the CDR3. CDR3 in DNA: TGTGCCAGCAGCGCGCAGGGGGCTTGGGACGAGCAGTACTTC. This encodes CASSAQGAWDEQYF.

The chain combines TRBV5-5 with TRBJ2-5, with D tentatively TRBD1 (6 bases). Per germline, CDR1 SGHKS and CDR2 YYEKEE (reference sequence). This CDR3 contains 14 residues. Trimming took off 1 base at V and 10 bases at J, with 17 bases between the two ends. Written as DNA, the CDR3 is TGTGCCAGCAGCTTGAGGGGGATCGTGGGTAGCCAGTACTTC. Its translation: CASSLRGIVGSQYF.

The rearrangement joins TRBV7-9 to TRBJ1-1, with a possible D match to TRBD1 (5 bases). The CDR3 covers 11 residues. The germline V gene has CDR1 SEHNR and CDR2 FQNEAQ (reference sequence). CDR3 sequence: CASRGNTEAFF. CDR3 DNA sequence: TGTGCTAGTAGGGGGAACACTGAAGCTTTCTTT.

CDR3 nucleotide sequence: TGTGCCAGCAGCTTATATAGCAGGAACACCGGGGAGCTGTTTTTT. Amino acid sequence: CASSLYSRNTGELFF. The rearrangement links TRBV7-3 to TRBJ2-2; D remains ambiguous. The CDR3 has 15 residues. CDR1 is SGHTA, CDR2 FQGTGA, per germline. Trimming removed 2 bases at V and 1 base at J, with 8 bases between.

This chain links TRBV19 with TRBJ2-7; TRBD1 aligns across 7 bases. Germline CDR1 is LNHDA and CDR2 is SQIVND (reference sequence). The CDR3 extends over 13 amino acids. V trimming: 5 bases; J trimming: 4 bases; junction bases outside the gene matches: 5. CDR3 region: CASSRGQVYEQYF. The CDR3 DNA follows: TGTGCCAGTAGTCGTGGACAGGTATACGAGCAGTACTTC. The full variable domain, completed using reference TRBV19 and TRBJ2-7, is DGGITQSPKYLFRKEGQNVTLSCEQNLNHDAMYWYRQDPGQGLRLIYYSQIVNDFQKGDIAEGYSVSREKKESFPLTVTSAQKNPTAFYLCASSRGQVYEQYFGPGTRLTVT.

The gene calls are TRBV7-9 and TRBJ1-6, with D possibly matching TRBD1 (6 bases). Germline CDR1 reads SEHNR; CDR2 reads FQNEAQ (reference sequence). This CDR3 has 15 amino acids. Trimming took off 1 base at V and 7 bases at J, with 11 bases between the two ends. CDR3 nucleotides: TGTGCCAGCAGCTTAGATACAGGGTGGAATTCACCCCTCCACTTT. Its protein product is CASSLDTGWNSPLHF.

The chain has TRBV28 and TRBJ1-6; D perhaps matches TRBD1 (5 bases). The V gene lost 5 bases and the J gene lost 6 bases, with 14 bases spanning the gap. The V gene's germline CDR1 is MDHEN and CDR2 SYDVKM. CDR3 size: 15 residues. The CDR3 reads CASSIPLRGNSPLHF. Here the CDR3 DNA reads TGTGCCAGCAGTATCCCCCTGAGGGGTAATTCACCCCTCCACTTT. The variable domain in full, with the rest retrieved from reference TRBV28 and TRBJ1-6, is DVKVTQSSRYLVKRTGEKVFLECVQDMDHENMFWYRQDPGLGLRLIYFSYDVKMKEKGDIPEGYSVSREKKERFSLILESASTNQTSMYLCASSIPLRGNSPLHFGNGTRLTVT.

This clone was found many times. CDR3 region: CASSLAGKTSSGNTIYF. CDR3 bases: TGTGCCAGCAGCTTAGCGGGCAAAACCAGCTCTGGAAACACCATATATTTT. This chain uses TRBV13 with TRBJ1-3; D remains unclear. Per germline, CDR1 PRHDT and CDR2 FYEKMQ (reference sequence). This CDR3 region has 17 residues. The V gene lost 1 base and the J gene lost 0 bases, with 13 bases spanning the gap.

This CDR3 is CASSLVGQGRGARPYEQYF. The CDR3 DNA is TGTGCCAGCAGCTTAGTGGGGCAGGGGAGGGGAGCGAGACCCTACGAGCAGTACTTC. This sequence joins TRBV11-3 and TRBJ2-7; TRBD2 is a possible D gene (7 bases). Deletions cut 1 base from V and 2 bases from J, with 24 bases between. The CDR3 is 19 amino acids. Germline-derived CDR1 and CDR2 are SGHNT and YENEEA. Filled out from reference TRBV11-3 and TRBJ2-7, the complete variable domain reads EAGVVQSPRYKIIEKKQPVAFWCNPISGHNTLYWYLQNLGQGPELLIRYENEEAVDDSQLPKDRFSAERLKGVDSTLKIQPAELGDSAVYLCASSLVGQGRGARPYEQYFGPGTRLTVT.

This clone was counted once. The identical CDR3 is also encoded by other nucleotide sequences in the sample. This chain joins TRBV15 and TRBJ2-1; a weak D match, TRBD2 (6 bases). The V gene's germline CDR1 is LNHNV and CDR2 YYDKDF (reference sequence). The CDR3 loop spans 15 amino acids. The V gene lost 3 bases and the J gene lost 5 bases, with 14 bases spanning the gap. CDR3 DNA: TGTGCCACCAGCAGGCCCGGGAGCCTTAACAATGAGCAGTTCTTC. Residues: CATSRPGSLNNEQFF.

Details on this clone: At one end, the junction sequence differs from germline, possibly due to a read error. This sequence joins TRBV9 and TRBJ2-7, with D possibly matching TRBD1 (5 bases). Germline CDR1 and CDR2: SGDLS and YYNGEE. This CDR3 region has 15 residues. CDR3 sequence: CASSVDQDTNYDQYF. CDR3 coding DNA: TGTGCCAGCAGCGTAGATCAGGACACTAACTACGATCAGTACTTC.

This clone was seen once. The chain is built from TRBV1 and TRBJ2-1; no check of the table's D call, TRBD2, against the DNA was made. TRBV1 is a pseudogene segment. CDR3 size: 19 residues. CDR3 coding DNA: TGCACCAGCAGCCAAACCGGGACTAGCGGGAGGTGGTCCTACAATGAGCAGTTCTTC. This codes for CTSSQTGTSGRWSYNEQFF.

The chain links TRBV5-1 to TRBJ2-2; perhaps TRBD2 as D (7 bases). The ends were cut back, 4 bases at V and 3 bases at J, with 19 bases in the middle. The CDR3 totals 17 residues. Germline values: CDR1 SGHRS, CDR2 YFSETQ. The CDR3 nucleotides are TGCGCCAGCAGCCCCCGGCCTGGGGGGGCGGACACCGGGGAGCTGTTTTTT. This translates into CASSPRPGGADTGELFF.

The V gene is TRBV15, the J gene TRBJ2-5, with D perhaps TRBD1 or TRBD2 (5 bases each). This CDR3 has 15 residues. The germline gives CDR1 LNHNV, CDR2 YYDKDF (reference sequence). V lost 2 bases, J lost 5 bases, and 15 bases lay in between. The CDR3 DNA sequence: TGTGCCACCAGCAGAATTGAGGGGACGGGGGAGACCCAGTACTTC. This translates into CATSRIEGTGETQYF.

The chain is built from TRBV19 and TRBJ2-1; no reliable D call. The CDR3 runs 15 residues. The V and J ends lost 6 bases and 0 bases respectively, with 12 bases between them. Germline V CDR1 and CDR2: LNHDA, SQIVND (reference sequence). The CDR3, as DNA: TGTGCCAGTAGCCTCAGCGAGAGCTCCTACAATGAGCAGTTCTTC. It encodes CASSLSESSYNEQFF. Filled out from reference TRBV19 and TRBJ2-1, the complete variable domain reads DGGITQSPKYLFRKEGQNVTLSCEQNLNHDAMYWYRQDPGQGLRLIYYSQIVNDFQKGDIAEGYSVSREKKESFPLTVTSAQKNPTAFYLCASSLSESSYNEQFFGPGTRLTVL.

V gene TRBV10-3 combines with J gene TRBJ2-7; tentatively, D is TRBD1 or TRBD2 (6 bases each). The CDR3 contains 20 residues. From germline, CDR1 is ENHRY and CDR2 SYGVKD. Trimming left V 4 bases short and J 0 bases short, with 28 bases between. CDR3 bases: TGTGCCATCAGTGGGGGGGCAGGACCCTTGAGGGAAGAGGGCTCCTACGAGCAGTACTTC. This encodes CAISGGAGPLREEGSYEQYF.

V is TRBV19 and J is TRBJ1-5, with unresolved D. The V gene's germline CDR1 is LNHDA and CDR2 SQIVND (reference sequence). The V end was cut by 6 bases, the J end by 5 bases, with 11 bases between. The CDR3 sequence is 13 residues long. CDR3 in amino acids: CASRIRGDQPQHF. DNA for the CDR3: TGTGCCAGTAGAATTAGAGGCGATCAGCCCCAGCATTTT.

The chain couples TRBV5-1 to TRBJ2-7; TRBD1 aligns across 9 bases. The germline gives CDR1 SGHRS, CDR2 YFSETQ. V lost 1 base to trimming and J lost 3 bases; unmatched junction nucleotides: 5. This CDR3 is 15 amino acids long. CDR3 sequence: CASSLLRTGDYEQYF. In nucleotides, the CDR3 is TGCGCCAGCAGCTTGCTGCGGACAGGGGACTACGAGCAGTACTTC. The entire variable domain, with the rest obtained from reference TRBV5-1 and TRBJ2-7, is as follows: KAGVTQTPRYLIKTRGQQVTLSCSPISGHRSVSWYQQTPGQGLQFLFEYFSETQRNKGNFPGRFSGRQFSNSRSEMNVSTLELGDSALYLCASSLLRTGDYEQYFGPGTRLTVT.

The V call is TRBV7-9, the J call TRBJ1-3; D is ambiguous. Trimming took 2 bases from V and 1 from J, leaving 3 bases between them. The germline CDR1 and CDR2 sequences are SEHNR and FQNEAQ (reference sequence). This CDR3 region has 13 residues. CDR3 region: CASSLLSGNTIYF. CDR3 DNA: TGTGCCAGCAGCTTATTATCTGGAAACACCATATATTTT.

The CDR3 region has the DNA TGTGCCAGCAGCTTGGCAGGGACACCCAGTAGGGGCTACACCTTC. Protein sequence: CASSLAGTPSRGYTF. The genes are TRBV5-5 and TRBJ1-2, with D possibly matching TRBD1 (6 bases). This CDR3 has 15 amino acids. Trimming pared 0 bases from V and 8 bases from J, leaving 17 bases between. Per the germline V gene, CDR1 is SGHKS and CDR2 is YYEKEE (reference sequence).

This CDR3 is CAIQRDYGYTF. The CDR3 DNA is TGTGCCATCCAAAGGGACTATGGCTACACCTTC. The rearrangement joins TRBV10-3 to TRBJ1-2; D ambiguous. The CDR3 length is 11 residues. The V gene's germline CDR1 is ENHRY and CDR2 SYGVKD. Trimming stripped 8 bases from V and 3 bases from J, with 7 bases between.

This clone was detected only once. The chain combines TRBV19 with TRBJ1-2; 7 bases line up with TRBD1. Germline-derived CDR1 and CDR2 are LNHDA and SQIVND (reference sequence). The V gene end was trimmed by 6 bases and the J gene end by 6 bases; junction bases not matched to a gene: 19. The CDR3 has 17 residues. The CDR3 DNA follows: TGTGCCAGTAGCCCAAATCCCTCGACAGGGATCGGGCATGGCTACACCTTC. Translation: CASSPNPSTGIGHGYTF.

V usage is TRBV28 and J usage is TRBJ2-2; the D gene is possibly TRBD2 (5 bases). Deletions cut 3 bases from V and 6 bases from J, with 8 bases between. The germline V gene has CDR1 MDHEN and CDR2 SYDVKM. The CDR3 has 13 amino acids. DNA for the CDR3: TGTGCCAGCAGTTTGGTCGGGGCCGGGGAGCTGTTTTTT. Its translation: CASSLVGAGELFF.